This TCR beta chain was sequenced during a study of T-cell memory formation after mild COVID-19. Study-wide findings and caveats: A balance of CD4 and CD8 characterized clones contracting day 15 to 85, whereas later expanders leaned CD4+.

This clonotype was counted between two and nine times. What it binds is not known. Germline lookup yields CDR1 SGHRS and CDR2 YFSETQ. This CDR3 is 14 amino acids long. V was trimmed by 5 bases and J by 6 bases, leaving 16 bases between them. TCRdb fed the 5' RACE reads into MiXCR, producing one record per CDR3 protein. This sample has around 190,000 distinct CDR3 sequences, with about 18% found just once. Sequenced input: PBMCs or a T cell subset sorted from them (not recorded which). This TCR derives from a young man who had mild COVID-19 (a few samples of this study predate the infection). Cell type and time point are not known. The genes are TRBV5-1 and TRBJ2-3, with D possibly being TRBD2 (7 bases). The CDR3 sequence: CASSPGGRWDTQYF. In nucleotides, the CDR3 is TGCGCCAGCAGTCCCGGGGGGCGCTGGGATACGCAGTATTTT.